Here is one T cell receptor beta chain with its context. V lost 5 bases and J lost 3, with 4 bases in between. The length of the CDR3 is 12 residues. Per germline, CDR1 SGHTA and CDR2 FQGNSA. Generated by immunoSEQ multiplex PCR, the TCRdb table keeps only in-frame clones and is missing some. Of more than 60,000 clones listed, about 92% were seen once; the top ten hold 0.37%. This sample was included in a study of OX40 agonist ivuxolimab in advanced cancers. The specimen was CD4+ or CD8+ T cells sorted from blood, collected in a trial of the OX40 agonist ivuxolimab. The chain employs TRBV7-2 and TRBJ2-2; D uncertain. The source of this sequence is an adult with an advanced solid tumor such as melanoma, head and neck, liver or kidney cancer. CDR3 sequence (DNA): TGTGCCAGCAGCCGATACACCGGGGAGCTGTTTTTT. It codes for CASSRYTGELFF. The full variable domain, in which reference TRBV7-2 and TRBJ2-2 provide the parts outside the CDR3, is GAGVSQSPSNKVTEKGKDVELRCDPISGHTALYWYRQSLGQGLEFLIYFQGNSAPDKSGLPSDRFSAERTGGSVSTLTIQRTQQEDSAVYLCASSRYTGELFFGEGSRLTVL.